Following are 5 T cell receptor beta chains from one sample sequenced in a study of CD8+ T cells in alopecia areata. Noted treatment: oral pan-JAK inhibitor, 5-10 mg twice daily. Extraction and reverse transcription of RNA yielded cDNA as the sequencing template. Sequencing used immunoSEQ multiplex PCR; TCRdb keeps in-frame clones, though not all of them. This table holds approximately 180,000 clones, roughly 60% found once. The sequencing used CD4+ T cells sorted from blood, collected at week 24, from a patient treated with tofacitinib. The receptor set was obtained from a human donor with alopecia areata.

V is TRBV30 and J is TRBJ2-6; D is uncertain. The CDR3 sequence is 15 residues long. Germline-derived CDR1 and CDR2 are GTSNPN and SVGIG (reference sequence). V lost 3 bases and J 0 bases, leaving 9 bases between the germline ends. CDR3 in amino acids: CAWSPGSSGANVLTF. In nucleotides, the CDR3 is TGTGCCTGGAGCCCAGGTAGCTCTGGGGCCAACGTCCTGACTTTC.

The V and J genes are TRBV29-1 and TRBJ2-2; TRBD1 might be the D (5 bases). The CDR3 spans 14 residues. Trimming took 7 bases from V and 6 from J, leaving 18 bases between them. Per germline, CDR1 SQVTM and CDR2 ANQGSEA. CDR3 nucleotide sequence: TGCAGCGCTTCACCGCAGGGCCGCGCCGGGGAGCTGTTTTTT. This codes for CSASPQGRAGELFF.

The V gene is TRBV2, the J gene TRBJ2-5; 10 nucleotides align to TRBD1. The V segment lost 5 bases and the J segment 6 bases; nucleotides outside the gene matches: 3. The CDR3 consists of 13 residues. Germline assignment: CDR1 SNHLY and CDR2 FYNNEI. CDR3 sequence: CASSTTGGKTQYF. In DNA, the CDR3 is TGTGCCAGCAGTACGACAGGGGGCAAGACCCAGTACTTC.

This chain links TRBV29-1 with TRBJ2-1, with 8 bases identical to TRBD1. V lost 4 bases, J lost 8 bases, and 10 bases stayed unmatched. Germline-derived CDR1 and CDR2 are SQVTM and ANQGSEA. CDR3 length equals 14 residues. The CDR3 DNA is TGCAGCGTTGGCCCCGCCAGGGGGCAGGATGAGCAGTTCTTC. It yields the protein CSVGPARGQDEQFF.

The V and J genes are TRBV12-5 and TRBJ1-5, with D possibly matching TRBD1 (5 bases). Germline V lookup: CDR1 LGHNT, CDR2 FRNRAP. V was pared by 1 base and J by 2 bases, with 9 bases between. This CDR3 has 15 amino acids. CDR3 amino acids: CASGLDQGGNQPQHF. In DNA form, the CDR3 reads TGTGCTAGTGGTTTGGATCAGGGAGGCAATCAGCCCCAGCATTTT.